This TCR beta chain was obtained from a study of Ad26.COV2.S vaccination and SARS-CoV-2 variants. Study-level results: Breadth measured for non-spike TCRs was similar across vaccine and placebo recipients.

The treatment was: about 20 received Ad26.COV2.S at low or high dose, single or two shots; roughly 5 received placebo; per-sample allocation not given. Sampling took place 63 days after the first vaccine or placebo injection. Notes on this clone: Its target is not known.

TCRdb keeps only in-frame clones here, not all; method: immunoSEQ multiplex PCR. The repertoire includes under 250,000 clones, approximately 90% of them detected once, and approximately 3% sits in the top ten. V was cut by 5 bases and J by 3 bases, with 11 bases left in between. Germline V lookup: CDR1 SGHTA, CDR2 FQGNSA. The length of the CDR3 is 14 residues. Sequenced here: peripheral blood, sampled in a trial of Ad26.COV2.S vaccine versus placebo. The V and J genes are TRBV7-2 and TRBJ2-4; either TRBD1 or TRBD2 may supply D (5 bases each). The TCR comes from a person between 18 and 60 years old who received the Ad26.COV2.S COVID-19 vaccine or a placebo. The CDR3 DNA follows: TGTGCCAGCAGCCGGGACCTATACAAAAACATTCAGTACTTC. Translated, it gives CASSRDLYKNIQYF.